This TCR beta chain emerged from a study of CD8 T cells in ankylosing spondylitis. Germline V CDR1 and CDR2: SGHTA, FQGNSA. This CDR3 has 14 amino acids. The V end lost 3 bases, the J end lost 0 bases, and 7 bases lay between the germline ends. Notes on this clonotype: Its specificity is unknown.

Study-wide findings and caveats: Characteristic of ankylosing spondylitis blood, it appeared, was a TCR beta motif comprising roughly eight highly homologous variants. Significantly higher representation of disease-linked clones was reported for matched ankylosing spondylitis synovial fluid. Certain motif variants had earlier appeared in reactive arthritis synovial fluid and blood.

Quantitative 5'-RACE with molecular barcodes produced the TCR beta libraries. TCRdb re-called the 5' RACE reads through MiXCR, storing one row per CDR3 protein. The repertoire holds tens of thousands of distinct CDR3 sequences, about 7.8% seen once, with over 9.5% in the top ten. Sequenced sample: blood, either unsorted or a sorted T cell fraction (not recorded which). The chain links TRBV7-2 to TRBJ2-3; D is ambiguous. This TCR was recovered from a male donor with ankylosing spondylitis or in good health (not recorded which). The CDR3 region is CASSFAASTDTQYF. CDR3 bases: TGTGCCAGCAGCTTCGCGGCCAGCACAGATACGCAGTATTTT. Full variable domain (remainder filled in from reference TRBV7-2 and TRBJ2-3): GAGVSQSPSNKVTEKGKDVELRCDPISGHTALYWYRQSLGQGLEFLIYFQGNSAPDKSGLPSDRFSAERTGGSVSTLTIQRTQQEDSAVYLCASSFAASTDTQYFGPGTRLTVL.